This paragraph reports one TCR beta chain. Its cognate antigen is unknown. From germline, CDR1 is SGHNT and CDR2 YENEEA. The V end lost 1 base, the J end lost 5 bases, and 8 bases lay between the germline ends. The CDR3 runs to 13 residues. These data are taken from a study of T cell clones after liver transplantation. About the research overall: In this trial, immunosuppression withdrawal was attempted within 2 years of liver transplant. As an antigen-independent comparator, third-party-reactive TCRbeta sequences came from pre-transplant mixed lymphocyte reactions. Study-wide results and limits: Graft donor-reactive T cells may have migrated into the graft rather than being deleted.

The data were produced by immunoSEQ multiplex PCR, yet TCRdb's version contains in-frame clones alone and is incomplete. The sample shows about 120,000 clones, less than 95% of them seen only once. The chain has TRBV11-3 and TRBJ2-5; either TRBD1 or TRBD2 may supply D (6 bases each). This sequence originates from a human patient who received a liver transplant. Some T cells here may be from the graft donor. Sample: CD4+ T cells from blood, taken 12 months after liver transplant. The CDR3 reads CASSLAGAETQYF. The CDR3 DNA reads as TGTGCCAGCAGCTTAGCGGGGGCGGAGACCCAGTACTTC.